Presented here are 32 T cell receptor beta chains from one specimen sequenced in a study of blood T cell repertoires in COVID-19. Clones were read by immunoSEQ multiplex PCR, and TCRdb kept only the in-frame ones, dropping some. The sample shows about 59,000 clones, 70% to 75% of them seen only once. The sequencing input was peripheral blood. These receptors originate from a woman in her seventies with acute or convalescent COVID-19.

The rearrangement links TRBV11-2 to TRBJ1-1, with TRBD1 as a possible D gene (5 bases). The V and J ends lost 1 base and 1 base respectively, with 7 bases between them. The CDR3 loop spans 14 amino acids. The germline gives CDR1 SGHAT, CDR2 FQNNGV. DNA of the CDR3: TGTGCCAGCAGCTTAGCGACAGCGAACACTGAAGCTTTCTTT. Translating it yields CASSLATANTEAFF.

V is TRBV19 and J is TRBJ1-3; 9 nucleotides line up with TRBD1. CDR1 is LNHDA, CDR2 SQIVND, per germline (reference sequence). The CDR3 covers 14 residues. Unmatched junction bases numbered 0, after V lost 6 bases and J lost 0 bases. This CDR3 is CASRTGGSGNTIYF. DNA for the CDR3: TGTGCCAGTAGGACAGGGGGCTCTGGAAACACCATATATTTT.

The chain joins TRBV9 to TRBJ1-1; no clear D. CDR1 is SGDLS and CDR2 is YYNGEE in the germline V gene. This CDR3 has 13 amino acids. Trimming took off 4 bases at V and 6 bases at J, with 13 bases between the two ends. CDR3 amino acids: CASSQREGAEAFF. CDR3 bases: TGTGCCAGCAGCCAGCGGGAGGGTGCTGAAGCTTTCTTT.

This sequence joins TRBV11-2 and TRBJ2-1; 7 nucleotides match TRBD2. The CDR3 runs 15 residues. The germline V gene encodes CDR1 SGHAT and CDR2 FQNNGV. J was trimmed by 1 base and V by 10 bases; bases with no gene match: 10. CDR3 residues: CATRVGGVSYNEQFF. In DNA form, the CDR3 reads TGTGCCACCCGGGTGGGGGGGGTATCCTACAATGAGCAGTTCTTC.

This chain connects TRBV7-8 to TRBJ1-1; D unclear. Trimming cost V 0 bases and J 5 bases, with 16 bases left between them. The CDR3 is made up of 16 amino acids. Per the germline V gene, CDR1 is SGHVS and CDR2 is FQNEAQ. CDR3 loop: CASSLASVPGGTEAFF. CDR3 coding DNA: TGTGCCAGCAGCTTAGCATCGGTCCCGGGAGGGACTGAAGCTTTCTTT.

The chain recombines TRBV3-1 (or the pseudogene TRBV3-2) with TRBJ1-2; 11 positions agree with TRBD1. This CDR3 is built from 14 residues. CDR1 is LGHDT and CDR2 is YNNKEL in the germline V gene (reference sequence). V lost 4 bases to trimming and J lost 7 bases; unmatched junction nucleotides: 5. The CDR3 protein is CASSLWTGGGGYTF. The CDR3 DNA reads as TGTGCCAGCAGCCTCTGGACAGGGGGCGGTGGCTACACCTTC.

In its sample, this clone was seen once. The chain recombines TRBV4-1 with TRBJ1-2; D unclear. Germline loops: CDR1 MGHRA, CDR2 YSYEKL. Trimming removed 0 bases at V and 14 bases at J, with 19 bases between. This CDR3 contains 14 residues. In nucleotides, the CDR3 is TGCGCCAGCAGCCAAGATAGCGGCGCTGGGTCTAATACCTTC. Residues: CASSQDSGAGSNTF.

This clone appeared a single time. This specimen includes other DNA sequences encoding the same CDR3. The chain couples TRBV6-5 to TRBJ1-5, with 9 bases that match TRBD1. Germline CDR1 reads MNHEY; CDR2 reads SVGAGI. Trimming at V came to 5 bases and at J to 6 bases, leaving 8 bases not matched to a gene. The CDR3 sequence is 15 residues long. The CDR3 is CASSQTGGGGQPQHF. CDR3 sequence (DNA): TGTGCCAGCAGTCAAACAGGGGGCGGGGGTCAGCCCCAGCATTTT.

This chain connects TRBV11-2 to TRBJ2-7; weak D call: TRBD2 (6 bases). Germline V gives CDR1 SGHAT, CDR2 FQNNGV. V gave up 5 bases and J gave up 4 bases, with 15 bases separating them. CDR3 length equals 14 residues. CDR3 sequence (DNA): TGTGCCAGCAGCCGGGACTTTGGTTCGTACGAGCAGTACGTC. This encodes CASSRDFGSYEQYV.

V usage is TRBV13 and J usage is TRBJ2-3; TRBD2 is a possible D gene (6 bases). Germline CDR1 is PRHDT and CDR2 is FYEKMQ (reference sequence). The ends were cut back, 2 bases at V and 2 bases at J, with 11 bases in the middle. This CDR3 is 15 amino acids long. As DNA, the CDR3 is TGTGCCAGCAGCTTACGGGGGTCCGACACAGATACGCAGTATTTT. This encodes CASSLRGSDTDTQYF.

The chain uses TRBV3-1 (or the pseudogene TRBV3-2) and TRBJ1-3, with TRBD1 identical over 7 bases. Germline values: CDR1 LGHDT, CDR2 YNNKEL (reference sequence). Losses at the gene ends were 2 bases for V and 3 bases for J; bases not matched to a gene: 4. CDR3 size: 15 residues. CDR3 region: CASSQRRGLGNTIYF. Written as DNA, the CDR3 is TGTGCCAGCAGCCAACGAAGGGGGCTTGGAAACACCATATATTTT.

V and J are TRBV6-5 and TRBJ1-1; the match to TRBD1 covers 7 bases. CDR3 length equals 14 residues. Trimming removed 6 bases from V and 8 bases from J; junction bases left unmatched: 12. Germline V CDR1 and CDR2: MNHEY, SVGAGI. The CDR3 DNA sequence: TGTGCCAGCAGGTCGGACAGGCTGGGGACGGAAGCTTTCTTT. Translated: CASRSDRLGTEAFF.

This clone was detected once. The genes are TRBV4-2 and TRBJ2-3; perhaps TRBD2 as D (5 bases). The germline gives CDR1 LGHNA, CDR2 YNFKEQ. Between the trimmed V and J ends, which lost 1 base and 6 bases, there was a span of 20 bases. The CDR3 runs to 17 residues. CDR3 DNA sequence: TGTGCCAGCAGCCAAGGCTGGAAAACTGGGCGGGCGGATACGCAGTATTTT. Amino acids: CASSQGWKTGRADTQYF.

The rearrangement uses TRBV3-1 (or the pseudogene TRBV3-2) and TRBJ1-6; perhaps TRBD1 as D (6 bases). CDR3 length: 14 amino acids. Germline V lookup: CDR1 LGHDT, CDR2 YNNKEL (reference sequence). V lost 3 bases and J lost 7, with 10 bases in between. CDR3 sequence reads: CASSHQGPNSPLHF. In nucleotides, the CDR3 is TGTGCCAGCAGCCACCAGGGGCCAAATTCACCCCTCCACTTT.

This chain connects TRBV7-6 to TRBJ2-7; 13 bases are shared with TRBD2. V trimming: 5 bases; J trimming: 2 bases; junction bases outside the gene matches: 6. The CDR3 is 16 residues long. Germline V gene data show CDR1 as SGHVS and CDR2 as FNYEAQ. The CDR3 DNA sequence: TGTGCCAGCAGCCCACTTACTAGCGGGGGGGCCTACGAGCAGTACTTC. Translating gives CASSPLTSGGAYEQYF.

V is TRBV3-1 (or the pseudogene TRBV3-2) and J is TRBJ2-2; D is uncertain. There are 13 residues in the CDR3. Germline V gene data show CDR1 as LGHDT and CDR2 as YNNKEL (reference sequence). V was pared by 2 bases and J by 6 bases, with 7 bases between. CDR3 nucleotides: TGTGCCAGCAGCCAATGGGCGTCCGGGGAGCTGTTTTTT. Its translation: CASSQWASGELFF.

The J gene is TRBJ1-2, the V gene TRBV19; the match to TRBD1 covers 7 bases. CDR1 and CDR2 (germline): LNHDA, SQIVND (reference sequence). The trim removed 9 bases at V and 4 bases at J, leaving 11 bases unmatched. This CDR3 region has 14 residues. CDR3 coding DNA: TGTGCCAGCCAAATCAGGGGACAGATCTATGGCTACACCTTC. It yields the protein CASQIRGQIYGYTF.

CDR3 loop: CASSLGLGGTYEQYF. The CDR3 DNA sequence: TGCGCCAGCAGCTTGGGGTTAGGGGGCACCTACGAGCAGTACTTC. The chain recombines TRBV5-1 with TRBJ2-7; 7 bases match TRBD1. J gave up 2 bases and V 0 bases, and 5 bases lay outside the gene matches. The CDR3 loop spans 15 amino acids. Germline assignment: CDR1 SGHRS and CDR2 YFSETQ. The whole variable domain, filled in from reference TRBV5-1 and TRBJ2-7, reads KAGVTQTPRYLIKTRGQQVTLSCSPISGHRSVSWYQQTPGQGLQFLFEYFSETQRNKGNFPGRFSGRQFSNSRSEMNVSTLELGDSALYLCASSLGLGGTYEQYFGPGTRLTVT.

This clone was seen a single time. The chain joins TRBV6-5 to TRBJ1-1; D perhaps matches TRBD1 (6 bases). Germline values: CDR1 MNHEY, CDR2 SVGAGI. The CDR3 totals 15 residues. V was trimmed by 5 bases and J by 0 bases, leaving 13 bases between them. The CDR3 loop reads CASSMDSGMNTEAFF. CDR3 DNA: TGTGCCAGCAGTATGGACAGTGGCATGAACACTGAAGCTTTCTTT.

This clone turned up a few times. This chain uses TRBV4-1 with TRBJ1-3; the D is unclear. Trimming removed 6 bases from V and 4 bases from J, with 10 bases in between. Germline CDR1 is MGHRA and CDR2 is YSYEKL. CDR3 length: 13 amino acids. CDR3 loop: CASREAYGNTIYF. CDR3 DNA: TGCGCCAGCAGGGAGGCATACGGAAACACCATATATTTT.

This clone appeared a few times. In DNA, the CDR3 is TGTGCCAGCAGTCCTGGGACAGGGGTCGACTATGGCTACACCTTC. It translates to CASSPGTGVDYGYTF. This rearrangement joins TRBV27 to TRBJ1-2; 10 bases line up with TRBD1. CDR3 length equals 15 residues. V shed 5 bases and J 3 bases; nucleotides not matched to a gene: 6. From germline, CDR1 is MNHEY and CDR2 SMNVEV (reference sequence).

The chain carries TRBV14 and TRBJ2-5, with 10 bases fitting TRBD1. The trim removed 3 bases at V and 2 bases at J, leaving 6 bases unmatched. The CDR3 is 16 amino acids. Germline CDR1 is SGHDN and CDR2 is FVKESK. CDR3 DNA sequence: TGTGCCAGCAGCCATTTGACAGGGGGCCTACAAGAGACCCAGTACTTC. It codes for CASSHLTGGLQETQYF.

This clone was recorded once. As DNA, the CDR3 is TGCGCCAGCAGCCAGGGGGCGGCAACAACTAATGAAAAACTGTTTTTT. Encoded protein: CASSQGAATTNEKLFF. This chain links TRBV4-1 with TRBJ1-4, with TRBD1 as a possible D gene (6 bases). The CDR3 has 16 amino acids. Germline CDR1 is MGHRA and CDR2 is YSYEKL. The V end was cut by 3 bases, the J end by 0 bases, with 11 bases between.

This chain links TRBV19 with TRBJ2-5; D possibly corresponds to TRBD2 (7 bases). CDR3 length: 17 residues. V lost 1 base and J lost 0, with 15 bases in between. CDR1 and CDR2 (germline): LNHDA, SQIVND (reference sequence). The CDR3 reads CASSIVSAGAYQETQYF. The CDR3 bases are TGTGCCAGTAGTATAGTGTCGGCGGGGGCCTACCAAGAGACCCAGTACTTC.

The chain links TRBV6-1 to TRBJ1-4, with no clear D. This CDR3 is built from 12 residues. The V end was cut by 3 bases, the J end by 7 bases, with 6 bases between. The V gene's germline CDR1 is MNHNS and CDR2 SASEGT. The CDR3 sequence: CASSDASEKLFF. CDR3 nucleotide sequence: TGTGCCAGCAGTGATGCGAGTGAAAAACTGTTTTTT.

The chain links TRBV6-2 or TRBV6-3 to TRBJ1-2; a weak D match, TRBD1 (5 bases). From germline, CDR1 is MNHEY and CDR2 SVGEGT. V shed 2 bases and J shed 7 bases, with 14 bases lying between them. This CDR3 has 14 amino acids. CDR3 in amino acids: CASSYNRGISGYTF. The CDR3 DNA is TGTGCCAGCAGTTACAATCGGGGGATAAGTGGCTACACCTTC.

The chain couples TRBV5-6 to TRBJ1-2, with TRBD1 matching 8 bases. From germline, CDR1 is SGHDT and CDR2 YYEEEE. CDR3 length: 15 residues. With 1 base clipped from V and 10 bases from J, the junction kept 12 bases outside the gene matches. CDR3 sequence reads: CASSLSGRGLSDYTF. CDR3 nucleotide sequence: TGTGCCAGCAGCTTGAGTGGCAGGGGGCTTTCTGACTACACCTTC.

The CDR3 coding sequence is TGCGCCAGCAGCTCGGGGGGCCTCGGGGCCAACGTCCTGACTTTC. This codes for CASSSGGLGANVLTF. The chain links TRBV5-1 to TRBJ2-6; the D gene is possibly TRBD2 (7 bases). The V and J ends lost 3 bases and 4 bases respectively, with 11 bases between them. The CDR3 has 15 residues. The germline CDR1 and CDR2 sequences are SGHRS and YFSETQ.

This CDR3 is CASSLNGRSEAFF. The CDR3 DNA reads as TGTGCCAGCAGCTTAAACGGTCGATCTGAAGCTTTCTTT. The gene calls are TRBV7-3 and TRBJ1-1; D gene unclear. The CDR3 runs 13 residues. Germline V gene lookup returns CDR1 SGHTA and CDR2 FQGTGA. Trimming removed 1 base at V and 6 bases at J, with 9 bases between.

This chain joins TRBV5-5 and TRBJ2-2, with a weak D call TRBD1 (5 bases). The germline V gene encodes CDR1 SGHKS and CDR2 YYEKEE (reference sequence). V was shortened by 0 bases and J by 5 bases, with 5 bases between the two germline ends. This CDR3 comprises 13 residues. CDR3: CASSLEGTGELFF. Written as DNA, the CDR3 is TGTGCCAGCAGCTTGGAGGGGACCGGGGAGCTGTTTTTT. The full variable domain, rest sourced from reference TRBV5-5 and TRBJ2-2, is DAGVTQSPTHLIKTRGQQVTLRCSPISGHKSVSWYQQVLGQGPQFIFQYYEKEERGRGNFPDRFSARQFPNYSSELNVNALLLGDSALYLCASSLEGTGELFFGEGSRLTVL.

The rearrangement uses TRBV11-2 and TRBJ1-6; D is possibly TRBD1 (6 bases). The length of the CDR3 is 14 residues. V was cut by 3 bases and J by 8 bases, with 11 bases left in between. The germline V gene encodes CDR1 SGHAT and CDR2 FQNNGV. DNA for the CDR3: TGTGCCAGCAGCTTCCCAGGGGAGTATTCACCCCTCCACTTT. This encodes CASSFPGEYSPLHF.

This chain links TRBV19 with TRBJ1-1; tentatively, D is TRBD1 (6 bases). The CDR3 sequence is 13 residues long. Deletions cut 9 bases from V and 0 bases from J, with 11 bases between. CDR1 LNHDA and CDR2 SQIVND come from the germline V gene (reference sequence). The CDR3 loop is CASRDTVNTEAFF. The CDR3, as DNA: TGTGCCAGCCGGGACACTGTGAACACTGAAGCTTTCTTT. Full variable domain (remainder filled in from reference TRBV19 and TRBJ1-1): DGGITQSPKYLFRKEGQNVTLSCEQNLNHDAMYWYRQDPGQGLRLIYYSQIVNDFQKGDIAEGYSVSREKKESFPLTVTSAQKNPTAFYLCASRDTVNTEAFFGQGTRLTVV.